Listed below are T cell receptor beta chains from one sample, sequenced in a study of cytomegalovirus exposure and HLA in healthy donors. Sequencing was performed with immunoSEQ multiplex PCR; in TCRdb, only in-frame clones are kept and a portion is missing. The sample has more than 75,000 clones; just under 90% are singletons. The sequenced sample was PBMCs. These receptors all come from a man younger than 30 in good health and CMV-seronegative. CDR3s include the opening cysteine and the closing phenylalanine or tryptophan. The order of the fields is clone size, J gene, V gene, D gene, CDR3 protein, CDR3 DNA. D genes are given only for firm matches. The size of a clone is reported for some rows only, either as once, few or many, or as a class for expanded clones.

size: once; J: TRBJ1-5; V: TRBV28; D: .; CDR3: CASSSTSNQPQHF; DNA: TGTGCCAGCAGTTCTACCTCGAATCAGCCCCAGCATTTT
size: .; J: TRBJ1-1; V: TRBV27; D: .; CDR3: CASSYSQGTEAFF; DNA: TGTGCCAGCAGTTACTCACAGGGCACTGAAGCTTTCTTT
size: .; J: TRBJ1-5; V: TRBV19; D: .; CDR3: CASSIDGTGYSNQPQHF; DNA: TGTGCCAGTAGTATAGATGGTACAGGCTATAGCAATCAGCCCCAGCATTTT
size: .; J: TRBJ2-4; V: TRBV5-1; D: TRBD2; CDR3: CASSPTSGIGIQYF; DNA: TGCGCCAGCAGCCCGACTAGCGGGATCGGCATTCAGTACTTC
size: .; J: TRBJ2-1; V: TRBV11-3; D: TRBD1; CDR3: CASSPGQGYNEQFF; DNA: TGTGCCAGCAGCCCGGGACAGGGCTACAATGAGCAGTTCTTC
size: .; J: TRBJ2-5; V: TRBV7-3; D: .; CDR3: CASSVYGRGETQYF; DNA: TGTGCCAGCAGCGTATATGGTAGGGGAGAGACCCAGTACTTC
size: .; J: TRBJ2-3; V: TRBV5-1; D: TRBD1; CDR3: CASRSRTGTPTDTQYF; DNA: TGCGCCAGCAGGTCTAGGACAGGGACACCCACAGATACGCAGTATTTT
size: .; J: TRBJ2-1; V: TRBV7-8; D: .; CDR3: CASSFIRESSHEQFF; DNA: TGTGCCAGCAGCTTCATCCGGGAGAGCTCTCACGAGCAGTTCTTC
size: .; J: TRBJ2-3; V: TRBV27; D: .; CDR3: CASSLSGRTSTDTQYF; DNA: TGTGCCAGCAGTTTATCAGGGCGGACTAGCACAGATACGCAGTATTTT
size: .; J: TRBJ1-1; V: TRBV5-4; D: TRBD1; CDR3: CASSPRTGMNTEAFF; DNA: TGTGCCAGCAGCCCTCGGACAGGTATGAACACTGAAGCTTTCTTT
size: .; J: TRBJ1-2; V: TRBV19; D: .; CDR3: CASSMSQSYGYTF; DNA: TGTGCCAGTAGTATGAGCCAATCCTATGGCTACACCTTC
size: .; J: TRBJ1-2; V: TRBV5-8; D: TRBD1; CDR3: CASSLEGALSSYGYTF; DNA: TGTGCCAGCAGCTTGGAGGGGGCTCTTTCAAGCTATGGCTACACCTTC
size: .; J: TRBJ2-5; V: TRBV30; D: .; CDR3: CAWSAWAGHETQYF; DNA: TGTGCCTGGAGTGCATGGGCGGGGCATGAGACCCAGTACTTC
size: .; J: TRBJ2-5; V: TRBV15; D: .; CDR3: CATSRYPGVEAQYF; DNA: TGTGCCACCAGCAGATACCCAGGGGTAGAGGCCCAGTACTTC
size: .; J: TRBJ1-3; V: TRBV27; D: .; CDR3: CASSLSSQGGNTIYF; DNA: TGTGCCAGCAGTTTATCGTCACAGGGTGGAAACACCATATATTTT
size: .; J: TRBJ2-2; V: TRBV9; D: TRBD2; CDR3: CASSVGPGGGTGELFF; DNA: TGTGCCAGCAGCGTAGGGCCGGGGGGAGGTACCGGGGAGCTGTTTTTT
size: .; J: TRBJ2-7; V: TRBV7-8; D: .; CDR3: CASTPTILGEQYF; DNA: TGTGCCAGCACCCCTACGATACTGGGCGAGCAGTACTTC
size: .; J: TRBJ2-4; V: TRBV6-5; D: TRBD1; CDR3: CASSYRGTGNIQYF; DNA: TGTGCCAGCAGTTACAGGGGGACAGGAAACATTCAGTACTTC
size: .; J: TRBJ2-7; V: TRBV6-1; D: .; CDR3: CASKDGRSSYEQYF; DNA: TGTGCCAGCAAGGACGGGAGAAGCTCCTACGAGCAGTACTTC
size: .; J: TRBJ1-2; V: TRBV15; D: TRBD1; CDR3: CATSRDPGGQGIYGYTF; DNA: TGTGCCACCAGCAGAGATCCGGGGGGACAGGGCATCTATGGCTACACCTTC
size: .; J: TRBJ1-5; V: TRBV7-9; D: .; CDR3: CSSSSAGGVGNQPQHF; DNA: TGTTCCAGCAGTTCCGCGGGGGGGGTCGGCAATCAGCCCCAGCATTTT
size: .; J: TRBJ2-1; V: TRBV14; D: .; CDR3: CASSQKGVYQFF; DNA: TGTGCCAGCAGCCAAAAGGGGGTTTATCAGTTCTTC
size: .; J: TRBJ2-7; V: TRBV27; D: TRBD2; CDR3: CASCPRGRGGLHEQYF; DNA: TGTGCCAGCTGCCCAAGGGGGCGGGGGGGTTTACACGAGCAGTACTTC
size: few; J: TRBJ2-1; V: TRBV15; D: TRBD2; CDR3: CATSREREGPNEQFF; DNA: TGTGCCACCAGCAGAGAGCGGGAGGGCCCCAATGAGCAGTTCTTC
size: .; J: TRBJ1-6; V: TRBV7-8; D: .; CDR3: CASSSIANSPLHF; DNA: TGTGCCAGCAGCTCCATAGCAAATTCACCCCTCCACTTT
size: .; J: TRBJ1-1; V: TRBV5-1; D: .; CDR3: CASSLGQGEAFF; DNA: TGCGCCAGCAGCTTGGGGCAGGGTGAAGCTTTCTTT
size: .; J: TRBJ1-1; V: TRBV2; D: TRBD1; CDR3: CASSKTGPNTEAFF; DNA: TGTGCCAGCAGTAAGACAGGGCCAAACACTGAAGCTTTCTTT
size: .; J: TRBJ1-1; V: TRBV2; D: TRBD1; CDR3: CASSQRTGAPEAFF; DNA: TGTGCCAGCAGCCAGCGGACAGGGGCTCCTGAAGCTTTCTTT
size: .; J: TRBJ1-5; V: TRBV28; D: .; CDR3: CASRTQGGHRVTKAWAQHF; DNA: TGTGCCAGCAGGACACAAGGGGGACACCGAGTAACAAAAGCATGGGCCCAGCATTTT
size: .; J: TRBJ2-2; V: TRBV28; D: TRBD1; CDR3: CASRIDRGVNTGELFF; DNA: TGTGCCAGCAGGATCGACAGGGGGGTCAACACCGGGGAGCTGTTTTTT
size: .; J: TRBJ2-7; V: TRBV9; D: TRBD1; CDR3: CASSAEGGASSYEQYF; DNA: TGTGCCAGCAGCGCAGAAGGGGGCGCGAGCTCCTACGAGCAGTACTTC
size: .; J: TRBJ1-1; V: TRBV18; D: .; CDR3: CASSPGQNTEAFF; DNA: TGTGCCAGCTCACCTGGACAGAACACTGAAGCTTTCTTT
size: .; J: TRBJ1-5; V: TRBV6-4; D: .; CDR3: CASSESAGGNQPQHF; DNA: TGTGCCAGCAGTGAGTCTGCAGGGGGCAATCAGCCCCAGCATTTT
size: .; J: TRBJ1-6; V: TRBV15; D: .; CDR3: CATSRDSGRGSPLHF; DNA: TGTGCCACCAGCAGAGATAGCGGTCGGGGATCACCCCTCCACTTT
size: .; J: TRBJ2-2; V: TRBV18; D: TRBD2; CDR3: CASSPQSSGRTGELFF; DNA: TGTGCCAGCTCACCACAGAGTAGCGGGCGAACCGGGGAGCTGTTTTTT
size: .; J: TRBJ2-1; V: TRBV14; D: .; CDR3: CASSQKTGVSYNEQFF; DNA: TGTGCCAGCAGCCAAAAGACAGGAGTATCCTACAATGAGCAGTTCTTC
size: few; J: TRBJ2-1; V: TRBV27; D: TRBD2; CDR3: CASSLFMASGSKRSYNEQFF; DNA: TGTGCCAGCAGTTTATTCATGGCTAGCGGGAGTAAGCGGTCCTACAATGAGCAGTTCTTC
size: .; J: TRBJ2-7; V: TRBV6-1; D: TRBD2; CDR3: CASSLASGTYEQYF; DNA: TGTGCCAGCAGTTTGGCTAGCGGTACCTACGAGCAGTACTTC
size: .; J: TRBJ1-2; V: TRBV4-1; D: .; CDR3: CASSQEVLGDYGYTF; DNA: TGCGCCAGCAGCCAAGAGGTCCTGGGAGACTATGGCTACACCTTC
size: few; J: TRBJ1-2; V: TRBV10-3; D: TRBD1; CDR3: CATGQGTYGYTF; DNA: TGTGCCACCGGACAGGGCACCTATGGCTACACCTTC
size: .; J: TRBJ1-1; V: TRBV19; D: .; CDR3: CASSRIRGTEAFF; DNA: TGTGCCAGTAGTAGGATCAGGGGCACTGAAGCTTTCTTT
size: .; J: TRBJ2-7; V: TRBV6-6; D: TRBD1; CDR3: CASSYSTGAYEQYF; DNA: TGTGCCAGCAGTTACTCGACAGGGGCCTACGAGCAGTACTTC
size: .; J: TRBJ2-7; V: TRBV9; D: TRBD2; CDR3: CASSVDSGYSYEQYF; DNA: TGTGCCAGCAGCGTAGATAGCGGGTACTCCTACGAGCAGTACTTC
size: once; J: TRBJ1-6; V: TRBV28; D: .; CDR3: CASTRRGGPNSPLHF; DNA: TGTGCCAGCACCCGTCGGGGAGGGCCCAATTCACCCCTCCACTTT
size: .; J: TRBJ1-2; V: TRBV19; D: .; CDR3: CASSILTGYGHGYAF; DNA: TGTGCCAGTAGTATACTAACAGGGTATGGTCATGGCTACGCCTTC
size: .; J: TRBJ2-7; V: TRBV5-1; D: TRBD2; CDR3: CASSLVAGVYEQYF; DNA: TGCGCCAGCAGCTTGGTTGCGGGAGTCTACGAGCAGTACTTC
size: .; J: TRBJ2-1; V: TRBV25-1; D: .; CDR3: CASSPKAISYNEQFF; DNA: TGTGCCAGCAGCCCCAAAGCGATCTCCTACAATGAGCAGTTCTTC
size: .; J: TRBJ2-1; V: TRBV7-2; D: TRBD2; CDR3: CASSSLEGGRAGFEQFF; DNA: TGTGCCAGCAGCTCTCTGGAGGGCGGGAGGGCCGGATTTGAGCAGTTCTTC
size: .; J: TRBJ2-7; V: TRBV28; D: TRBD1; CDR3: CASSFTGQGRGYEQYF; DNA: TGTGCCAGCAGTTTTACCGGACAGGGCAGGGGGTACGAGCAGTACTTC
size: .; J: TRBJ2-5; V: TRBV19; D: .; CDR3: CASRGRQGGETQYF; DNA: TGTGCCAGTAGGGGACGACAGGGAGGAGAGACCCAGTACTTC
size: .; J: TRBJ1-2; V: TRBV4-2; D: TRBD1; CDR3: CASSQDAGGVGANYGYTF; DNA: TGTGCCAGCAGCCAAGACGCAGGGGGCGTTGGGGCAAACTATGGCTACACCTTC
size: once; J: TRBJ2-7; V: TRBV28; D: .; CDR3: CASSTTGPPYEQYF; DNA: TGTGCCAGCAGCACTACAGGGCCCCCCTACGAGCAGTACTTC
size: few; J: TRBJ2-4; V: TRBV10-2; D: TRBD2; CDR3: CASSERLAARNKGIQYF; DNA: TGCGCCAGCAGTGAACGGCTAGCGGCACGTAACAAGGGCATTCAGTACTTC
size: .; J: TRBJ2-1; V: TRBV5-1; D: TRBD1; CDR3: CASSSVDRVNNEQFF; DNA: TGCGCCAGCAGCTCGGTAGACAGGGTTAACAATGAGCAGTTCTTC
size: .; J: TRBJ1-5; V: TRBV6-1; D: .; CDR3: CASSSDRRNQPQHF; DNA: TGTGCCAGCAGTTCTGACAGGCGCAATCAGCCCCAGCATTTT
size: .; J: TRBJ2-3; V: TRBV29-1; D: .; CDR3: CSVGGQTDTQYF; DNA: TGCAGCGTTGGAGGACAGACAGATACGCAGTATTTT
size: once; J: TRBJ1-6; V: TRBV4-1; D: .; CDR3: CASSQVLQAGSPLHF; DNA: TGCGCCAGCAGCCAAGTGCTACAGGCGGGATCACCCCTCCACTTT